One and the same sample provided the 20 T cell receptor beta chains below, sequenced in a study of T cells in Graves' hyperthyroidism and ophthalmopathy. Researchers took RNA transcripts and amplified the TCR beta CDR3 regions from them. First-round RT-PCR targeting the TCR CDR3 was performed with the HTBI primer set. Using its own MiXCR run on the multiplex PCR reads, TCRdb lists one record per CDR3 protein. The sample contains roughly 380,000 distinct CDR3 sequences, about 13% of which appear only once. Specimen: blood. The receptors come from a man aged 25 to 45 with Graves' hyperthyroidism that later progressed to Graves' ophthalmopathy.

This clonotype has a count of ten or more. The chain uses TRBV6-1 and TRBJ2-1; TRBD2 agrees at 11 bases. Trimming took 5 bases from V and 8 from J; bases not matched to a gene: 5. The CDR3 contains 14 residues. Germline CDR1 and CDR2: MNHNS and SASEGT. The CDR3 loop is CASSYTSGRYEQFF. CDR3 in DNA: TGTGCCAGCAGTTATACTAGCGGGAGATATGAGCAGTTCTTC.

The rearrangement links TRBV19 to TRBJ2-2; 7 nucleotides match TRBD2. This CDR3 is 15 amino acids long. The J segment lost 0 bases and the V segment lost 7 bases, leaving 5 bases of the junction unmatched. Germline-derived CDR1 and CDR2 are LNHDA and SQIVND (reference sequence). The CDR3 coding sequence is TGTGCCAGTACTCCCCGGGGGGCGAACACCGGGGAGCTGTTTTTT. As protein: CASTPRGANTGELFF.

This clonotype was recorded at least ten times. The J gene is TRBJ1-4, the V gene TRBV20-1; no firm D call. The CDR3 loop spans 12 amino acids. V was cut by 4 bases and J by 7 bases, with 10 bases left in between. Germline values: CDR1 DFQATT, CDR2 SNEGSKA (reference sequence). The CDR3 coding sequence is TGCAGTGCTAAAGGAGGTAGTGAAAAACTGTTTTTT. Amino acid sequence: CSAKGGSEKLFF.

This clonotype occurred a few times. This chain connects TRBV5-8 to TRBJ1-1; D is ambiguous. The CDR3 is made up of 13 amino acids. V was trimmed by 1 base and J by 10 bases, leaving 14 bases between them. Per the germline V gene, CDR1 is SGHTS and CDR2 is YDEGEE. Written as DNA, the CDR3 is TGTGCCAGCAGCTTGTGGGGTGCAGGTTCAGCTTTCTTT. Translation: CASSLWGAGSAFF.

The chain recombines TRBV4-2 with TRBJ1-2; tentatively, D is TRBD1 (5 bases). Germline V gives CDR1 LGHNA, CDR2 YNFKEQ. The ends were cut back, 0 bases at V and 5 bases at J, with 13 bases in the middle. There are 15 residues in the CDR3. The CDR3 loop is CASSQDAGFKYGYTF. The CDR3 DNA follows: TGTGCCAGCAGCCAAGATGCAGGGTTTAAATATGGCTACACCTTC.

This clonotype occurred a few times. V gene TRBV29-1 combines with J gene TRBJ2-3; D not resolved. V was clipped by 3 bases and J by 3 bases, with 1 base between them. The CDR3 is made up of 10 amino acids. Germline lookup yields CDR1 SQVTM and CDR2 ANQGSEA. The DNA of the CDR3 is TGCAGCGTTGAGACAGATACGCAGTATTTT. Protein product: CSVETDTQYF.

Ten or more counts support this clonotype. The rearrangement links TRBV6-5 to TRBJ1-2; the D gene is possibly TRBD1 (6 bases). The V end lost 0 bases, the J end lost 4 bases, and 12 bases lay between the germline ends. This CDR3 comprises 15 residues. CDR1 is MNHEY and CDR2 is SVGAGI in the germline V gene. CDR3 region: CASSYSLQGSYGYTF. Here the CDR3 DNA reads TGTGCCAGCAGTTACTCGTTACAGGGTAGCTATGGCTACACCTTC.

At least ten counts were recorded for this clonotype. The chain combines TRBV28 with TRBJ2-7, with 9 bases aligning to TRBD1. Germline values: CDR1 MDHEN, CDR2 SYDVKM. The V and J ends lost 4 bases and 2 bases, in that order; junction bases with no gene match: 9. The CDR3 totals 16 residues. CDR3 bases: TGTGCCAGCAGTTACTGGGCCGGGACAGGGCCCTACGAGCAGTACTTC. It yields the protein CASSYWAGTGPYEQYF.

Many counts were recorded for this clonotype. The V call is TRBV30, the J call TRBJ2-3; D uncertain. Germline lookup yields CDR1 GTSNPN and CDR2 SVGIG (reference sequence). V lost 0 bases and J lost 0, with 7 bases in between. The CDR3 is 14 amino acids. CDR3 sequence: CAWSVSTSTDTQYF. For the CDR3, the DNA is TGTGCCTGGAGTGTGTCTACTAGCACAGATACGCAGTATTTT.

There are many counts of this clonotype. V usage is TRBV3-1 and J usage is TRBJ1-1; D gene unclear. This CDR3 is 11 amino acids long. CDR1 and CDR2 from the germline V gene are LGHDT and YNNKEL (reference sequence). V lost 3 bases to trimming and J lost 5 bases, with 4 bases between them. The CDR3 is CASSHSTEAFF. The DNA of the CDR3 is TGTGCCAGCAGCCATAGTACTGAAGCTTTCTTT.

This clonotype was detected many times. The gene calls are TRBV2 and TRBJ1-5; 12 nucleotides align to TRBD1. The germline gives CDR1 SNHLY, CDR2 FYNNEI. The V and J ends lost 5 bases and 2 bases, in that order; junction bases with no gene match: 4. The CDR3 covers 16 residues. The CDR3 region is CASSIGTGGGNQPQHF. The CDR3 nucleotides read TGTGCCAGCAGTATAGGGACAGGGGGCGGCAATCAGCCCCAGCATTTT.

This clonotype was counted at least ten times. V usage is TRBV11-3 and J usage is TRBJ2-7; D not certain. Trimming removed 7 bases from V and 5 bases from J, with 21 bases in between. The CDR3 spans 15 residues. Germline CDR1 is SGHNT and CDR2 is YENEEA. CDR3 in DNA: TGTGCCAGCACCAAAATGGGTATAACTGGCGACGAGCAGTACTTC. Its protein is CASTKMGITGDEQYF. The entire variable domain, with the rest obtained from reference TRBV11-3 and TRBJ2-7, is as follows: EAGVVQSPRYKIIEKKQPVAFWCNPISGHNTLYWYLQNLGQGPELLIRYENEEAVDDSQLPKDRFSAERLKGVDSTLKIQPAELGDSAVYLCASTKMGITGDEQYFGPGTRLTVT.

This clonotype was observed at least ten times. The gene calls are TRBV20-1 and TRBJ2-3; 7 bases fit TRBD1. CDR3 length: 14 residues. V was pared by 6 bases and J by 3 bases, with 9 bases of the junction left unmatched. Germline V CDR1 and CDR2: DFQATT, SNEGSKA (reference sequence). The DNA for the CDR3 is TGCAGTGCGAACAGGGGCGGCAGGACAGATACGCAGTATTTT. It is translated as CSANRGGRTDTQYF.

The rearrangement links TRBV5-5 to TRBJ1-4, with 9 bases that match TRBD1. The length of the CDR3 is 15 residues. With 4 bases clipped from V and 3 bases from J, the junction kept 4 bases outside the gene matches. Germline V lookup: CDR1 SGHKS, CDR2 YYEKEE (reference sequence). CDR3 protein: CASSPGQGSNEKLFF. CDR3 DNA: TGTGCCAGCAGCCCGGGACAGGGTTCTAATGAAAAACTGTTTTTT. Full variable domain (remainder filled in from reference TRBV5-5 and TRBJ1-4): DAGVTQSPTHLIKTRGQQVTLRCSPISGHKSVSWYQQVLGQGPQFIFQYYEKEERGRGNFPDRFSARQFPNYSSELNVNALLLGDSALYLCASSPGQGSNEKLFFGSGTQLSVL.

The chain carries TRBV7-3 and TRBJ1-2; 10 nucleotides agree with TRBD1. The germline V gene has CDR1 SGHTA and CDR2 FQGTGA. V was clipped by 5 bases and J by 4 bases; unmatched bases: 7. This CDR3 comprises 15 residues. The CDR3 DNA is TGTGCCAGCAGCCCGGGACAGGGGTTCGGCTATGGCTACACCTTC. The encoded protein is CASSPGQGFGYGYTF.

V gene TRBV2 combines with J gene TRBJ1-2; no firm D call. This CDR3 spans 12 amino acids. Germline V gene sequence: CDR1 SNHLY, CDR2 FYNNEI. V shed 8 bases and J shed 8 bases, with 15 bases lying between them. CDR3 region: CASQRYLGGYTF. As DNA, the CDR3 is TGTGCCAGCCAAAGGTACTTAGGCGGCTACACCTTC.

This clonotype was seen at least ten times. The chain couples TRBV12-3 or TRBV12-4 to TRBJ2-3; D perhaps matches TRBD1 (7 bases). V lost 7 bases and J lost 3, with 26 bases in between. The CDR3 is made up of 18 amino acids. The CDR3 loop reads CASKVSAGGRGVTDTQYF. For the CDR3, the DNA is TGTGCCAGCAAAGTTAGCGCAGGAGGCAGGGGGGTGACAGATACGCAGTATTTT.

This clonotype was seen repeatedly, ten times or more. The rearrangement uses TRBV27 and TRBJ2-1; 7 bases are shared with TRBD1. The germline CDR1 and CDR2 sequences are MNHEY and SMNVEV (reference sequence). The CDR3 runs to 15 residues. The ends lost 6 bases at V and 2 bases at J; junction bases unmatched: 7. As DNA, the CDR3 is TGTGCCAGCAGACCGACAGGGATCACCTACAATGAGCAGTTCTTC. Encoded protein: CASRPTGITYNEQFF.

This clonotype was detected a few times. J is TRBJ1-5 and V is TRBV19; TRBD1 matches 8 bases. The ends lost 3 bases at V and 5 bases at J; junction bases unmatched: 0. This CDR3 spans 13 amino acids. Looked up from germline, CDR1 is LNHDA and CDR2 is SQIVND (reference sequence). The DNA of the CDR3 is TGTGCCAGTAGTATGGACAGGGATCAGCCCCAGCATTTT. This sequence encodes CASSMDRDQPQHF.

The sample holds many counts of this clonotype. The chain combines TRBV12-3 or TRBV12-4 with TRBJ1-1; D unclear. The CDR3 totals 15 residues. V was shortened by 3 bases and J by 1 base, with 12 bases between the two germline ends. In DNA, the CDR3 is TGTGCCAGCAGTTTGATCGGACGGGAGAACACTGAAGCTTTCTTT. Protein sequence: CASSLIGRENTEAFF.